This T cell receptor (beta chain) was retrieved from a study of T cell responses to AZD1222 COVID-19 vaccine. Sequenced by immunoSEQ multiplex PCR; TCRdb stores in-frame clones only, minus some. Among 120,000 or so clones listed, around nine tenths were seen once. To note about this clone: Its antigen is not known.

Study results and caveats: Repertoire sampling occurred only after the peak T cell response. White British ancestry dominated among donors, who included more females, and clonal diversity was possibly underestimated. Baseline serostatus was positive in only a handful of AZD1222 recipients.

The CDR3 length is 12 residues. V was pared by 2 bases and J by 7 bases, with 4 bases between. Looked up from germline, CDR1 is SGHRS and CDR2 is YFSETQ. This clonotype was obtained from an adult in good health. V usage is TRBV5-1 and J usage is TRBJ1-6; D gene uncertain. Sample: peripheral blood, taken on day 0 of AZD1222 vaccination. The CDR3 region is CASSFLNSPLHF. The CDR3 DNA reads as TGCGCCAGCAGCTTCCTAAATTCACCCCTCCACTTT. Full variable domain (outside the CDR3, taken from reference TRBV5-1 and TRBJ1-6): KAGVTQTPRYLIKTRGQQVTLSCSPISGHRSVSWYQQTPGQGLQFLFEYFSETQRNKGNFPGRFSGRQFSNSRSEMNVSTLELGDSALYLCASSFLNSPLHFGNGTRLTVT.